The entry below gives a single TCR beta chain sequence along with its context. Its antigen is as yet unknown. Via MiXCR, TCRdb re-called the 5' RACE reads, giving one row per CDR3 protein. The table includes under 850,000 distinct CDR3 sequences, about 20% detected once. The data stem from a study of CD8 T cells in ankylosing spondylitis. Overall study findings and caveats: Previously reported in reactive arthritis synovial fluid and blood were some of the motif variants. A motif in TCR beta, a set of 8 or 9 highly homologous variants, appeared characteristic of ankylosing spondylitis blood. Peripheral blood samples showed relatively rare disease-linked clones, and these clones were CD8+.

Germline CDR1 is LGHNA and CDR2 is YSLEER. V was shortened by 1 base and J by 9 bases, with 7 bases between the two germline ends. The CDR3 runs to 12 residues. The source of this sequence is a male donor with ankylosing spondylitis. Material for sequencing was blood, either unsorted or a sorted T cell fraction (not recorded which). The chain is built from TRBV4-3 and TRBJ2-1; no definite D call. CDR3 in DNA: TGCGCCAGCAGCCAAGGGGGTCGTGAGCAGTTCTTC. Translation: CASSQGGREQFF.